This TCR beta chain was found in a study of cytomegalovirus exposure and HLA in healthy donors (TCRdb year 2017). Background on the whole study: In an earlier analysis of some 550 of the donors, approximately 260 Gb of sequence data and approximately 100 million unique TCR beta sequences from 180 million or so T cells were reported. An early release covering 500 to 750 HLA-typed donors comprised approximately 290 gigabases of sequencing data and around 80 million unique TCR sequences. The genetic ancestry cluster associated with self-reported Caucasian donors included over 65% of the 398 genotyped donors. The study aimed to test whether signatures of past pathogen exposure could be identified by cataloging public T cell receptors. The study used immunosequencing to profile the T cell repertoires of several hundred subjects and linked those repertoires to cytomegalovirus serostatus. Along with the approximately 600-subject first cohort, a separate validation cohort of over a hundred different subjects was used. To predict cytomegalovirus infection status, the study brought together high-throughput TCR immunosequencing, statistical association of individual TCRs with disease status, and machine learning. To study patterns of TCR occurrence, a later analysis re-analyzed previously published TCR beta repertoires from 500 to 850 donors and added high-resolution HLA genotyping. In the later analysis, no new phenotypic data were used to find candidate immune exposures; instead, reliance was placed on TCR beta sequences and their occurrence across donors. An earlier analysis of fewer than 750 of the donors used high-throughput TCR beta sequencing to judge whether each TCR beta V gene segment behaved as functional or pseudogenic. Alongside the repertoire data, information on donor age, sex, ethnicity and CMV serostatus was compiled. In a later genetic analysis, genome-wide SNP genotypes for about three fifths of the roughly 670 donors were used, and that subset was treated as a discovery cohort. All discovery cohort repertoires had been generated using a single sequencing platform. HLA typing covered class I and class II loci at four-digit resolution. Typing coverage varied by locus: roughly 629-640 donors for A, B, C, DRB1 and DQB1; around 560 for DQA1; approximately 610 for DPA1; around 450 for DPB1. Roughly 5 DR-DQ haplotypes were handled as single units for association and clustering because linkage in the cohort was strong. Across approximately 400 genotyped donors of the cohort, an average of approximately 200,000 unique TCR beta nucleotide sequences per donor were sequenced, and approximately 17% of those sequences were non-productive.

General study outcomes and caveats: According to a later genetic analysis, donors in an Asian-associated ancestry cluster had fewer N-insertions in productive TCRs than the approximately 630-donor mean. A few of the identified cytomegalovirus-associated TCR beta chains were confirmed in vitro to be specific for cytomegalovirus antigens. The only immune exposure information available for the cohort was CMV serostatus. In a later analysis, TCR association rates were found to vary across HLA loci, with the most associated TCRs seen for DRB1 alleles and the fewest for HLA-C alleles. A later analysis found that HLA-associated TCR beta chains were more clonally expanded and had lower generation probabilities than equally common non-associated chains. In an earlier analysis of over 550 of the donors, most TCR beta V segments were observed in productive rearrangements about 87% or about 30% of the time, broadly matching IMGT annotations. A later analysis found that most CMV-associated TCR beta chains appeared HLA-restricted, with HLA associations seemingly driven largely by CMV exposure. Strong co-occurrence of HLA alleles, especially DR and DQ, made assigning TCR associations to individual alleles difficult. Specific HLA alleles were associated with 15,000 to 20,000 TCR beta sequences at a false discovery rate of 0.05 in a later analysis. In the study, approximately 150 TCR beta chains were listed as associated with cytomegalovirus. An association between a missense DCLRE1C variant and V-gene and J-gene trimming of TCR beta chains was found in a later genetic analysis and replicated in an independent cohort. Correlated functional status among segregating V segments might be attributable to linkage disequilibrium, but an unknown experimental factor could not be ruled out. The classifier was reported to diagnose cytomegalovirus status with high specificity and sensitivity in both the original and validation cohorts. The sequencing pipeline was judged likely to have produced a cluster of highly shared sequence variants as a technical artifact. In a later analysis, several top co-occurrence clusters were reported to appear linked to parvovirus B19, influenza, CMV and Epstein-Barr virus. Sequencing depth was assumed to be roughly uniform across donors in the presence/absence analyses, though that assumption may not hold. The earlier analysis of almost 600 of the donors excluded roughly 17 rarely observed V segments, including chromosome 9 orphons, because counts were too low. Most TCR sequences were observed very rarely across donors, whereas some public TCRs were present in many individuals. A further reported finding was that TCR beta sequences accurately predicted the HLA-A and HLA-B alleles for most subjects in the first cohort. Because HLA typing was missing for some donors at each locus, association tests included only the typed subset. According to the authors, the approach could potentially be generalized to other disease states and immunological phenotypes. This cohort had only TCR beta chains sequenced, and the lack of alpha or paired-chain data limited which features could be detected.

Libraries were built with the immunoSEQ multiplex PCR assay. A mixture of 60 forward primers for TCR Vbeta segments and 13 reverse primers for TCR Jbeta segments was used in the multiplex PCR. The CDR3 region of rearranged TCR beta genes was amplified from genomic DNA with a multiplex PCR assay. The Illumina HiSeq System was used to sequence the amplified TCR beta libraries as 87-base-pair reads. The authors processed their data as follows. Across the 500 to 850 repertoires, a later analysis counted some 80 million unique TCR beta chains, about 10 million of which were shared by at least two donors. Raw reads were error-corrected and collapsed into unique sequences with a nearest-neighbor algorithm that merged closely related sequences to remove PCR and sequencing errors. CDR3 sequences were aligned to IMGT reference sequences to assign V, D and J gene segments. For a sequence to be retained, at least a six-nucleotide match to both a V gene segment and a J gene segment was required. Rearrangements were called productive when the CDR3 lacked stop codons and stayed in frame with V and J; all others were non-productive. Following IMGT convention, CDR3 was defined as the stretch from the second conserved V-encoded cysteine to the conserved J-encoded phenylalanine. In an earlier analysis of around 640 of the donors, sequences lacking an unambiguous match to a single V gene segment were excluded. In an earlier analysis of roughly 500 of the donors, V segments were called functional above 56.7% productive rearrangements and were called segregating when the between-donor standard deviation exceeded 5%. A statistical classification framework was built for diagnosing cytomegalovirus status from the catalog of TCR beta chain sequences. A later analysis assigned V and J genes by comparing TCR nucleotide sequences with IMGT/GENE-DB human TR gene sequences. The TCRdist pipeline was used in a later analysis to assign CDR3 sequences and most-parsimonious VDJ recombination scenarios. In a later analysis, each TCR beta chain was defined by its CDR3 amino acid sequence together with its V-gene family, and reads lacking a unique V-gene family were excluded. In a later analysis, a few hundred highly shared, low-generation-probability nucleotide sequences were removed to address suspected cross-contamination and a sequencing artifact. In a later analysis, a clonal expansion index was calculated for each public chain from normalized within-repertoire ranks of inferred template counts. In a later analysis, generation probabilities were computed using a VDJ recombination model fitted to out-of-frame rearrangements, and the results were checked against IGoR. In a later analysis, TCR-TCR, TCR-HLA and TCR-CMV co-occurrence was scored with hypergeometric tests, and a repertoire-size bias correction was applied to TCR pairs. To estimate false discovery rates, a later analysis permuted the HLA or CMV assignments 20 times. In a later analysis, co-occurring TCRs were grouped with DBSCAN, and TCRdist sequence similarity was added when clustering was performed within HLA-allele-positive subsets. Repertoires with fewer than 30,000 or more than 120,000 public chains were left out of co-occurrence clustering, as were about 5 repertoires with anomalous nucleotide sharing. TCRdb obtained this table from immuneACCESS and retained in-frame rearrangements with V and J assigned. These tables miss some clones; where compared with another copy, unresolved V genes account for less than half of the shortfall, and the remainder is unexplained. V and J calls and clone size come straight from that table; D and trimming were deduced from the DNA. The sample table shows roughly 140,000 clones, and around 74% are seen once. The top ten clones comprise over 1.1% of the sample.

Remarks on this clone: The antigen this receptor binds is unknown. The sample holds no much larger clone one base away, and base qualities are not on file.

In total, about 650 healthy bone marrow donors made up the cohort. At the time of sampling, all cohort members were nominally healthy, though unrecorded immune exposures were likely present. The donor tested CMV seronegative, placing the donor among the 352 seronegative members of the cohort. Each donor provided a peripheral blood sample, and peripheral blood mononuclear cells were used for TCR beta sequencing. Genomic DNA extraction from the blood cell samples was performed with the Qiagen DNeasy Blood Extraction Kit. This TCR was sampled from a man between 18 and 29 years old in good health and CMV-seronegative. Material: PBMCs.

The CDR3: CASSPQGGSGEQYF. The DNA sequence is TGTGCCAGCAGCCCCCAGGGGGGCTCAGGGGAGCAGTACTTC. In this chain, TRBV7-2 is recombined with TRBJ2-7, with TRBD1 perhaps the D gene, on 7 matching bases. There are 14 amino acids in the CDR3, from cysteine to phenylalanine inclusive. The CDR3 DNA has 42 bases and is translated from base 1. At the junction V is shortened by 5 bases and J by 7 bases, with 18 bases in between. The germline V gene supplies CDR1 SGHTA and CDR2 FQGNSA.